This T cell receptor beta chain was identified during a study of radiation and T cells in renal cell carcinoma. Sequencing was performed with immunoSEQ multiplex PCR; in TCRdb, only in-frame clones are kept and a portion is missing. The table records 130,000 to 150,000 clones, less than 90% of them present only once. Germline assignment: CDR1 MNHEY and CDR2 SVGAGI. V dropped 5 bases and J dropped 0 bases, with 14 bases sitting between them. The CDR3 runs 15 residues. The sample's time point: blood 4 weeks post-SBRT, at nephrectomy. Treatment given: 15 Gy SBRT to primary tumor, nephrectomy 4 weeks later.

The sequencing used blood, collected from a patient whose treatment included radiotherapy and nephrectomy. V usage is TRBV6-5 and J usage is TRBJ2-7, with a tentative D call TRBD2 (5 bases). The receptor was isolated from a woman in her 50s with renal cell carcinoma. Written as DNA, the CDR3 is TGTGCCAGCAGTCGGGCCGGGATTAACTCCTACGAGCAGTACTTC. Its protein product is CASSRAGINSYEQYF.